The clone carrying this T cell receptor (beta chain) showed up many times. Its antigen is unidentified. Together with a sample-barcoded 5' primer, a J-beta primer mix was included in a second PCR lasting 7 to 11 cycles. MiXCR, applied by TCRdb to the 5' RACE reads, yields one record per CDR3 protein. The table has 650,000 to 700,000 distinct CDR3 sequences, about a third seen once; the top ten hold approximately 15%. These data belong to a study of blood T cells in healthy people across ages. Findings of the study overall: PBMCs left unsorted prevented a conclusive naive versus antigen-experienced comparison. Whereas aged donors had fewer naive CD4+ cells, long-lived donors had more of them and higher diversity.

This CDR3 contains 14 residues. Germline V gene lookup returns CDR1 SGHTA and CDR2 FQGTGA. Trimming shortened V by 5 bases and J by 5 bases, and 15 bases separated the two germline ends. There were healthy Caucasian individuals from Russia, aged roughly 6 to 100, serving as donors. The chain couples TRBV7-3 to TRBJ1-1; D is unclear. The specimen was blood. The receptor's source is a woman of 80 years or more in good health. The CDR3 region has the DNA TGTGCCAGCAGCCTCGGGGAGTCCTCTACTGAAGCTTTCTTT. Protein: CASSLGESSTEAFF.